Presented here are 12 T cell receptor beta chains from one specimen sequenced in a study of blood T cell repertoires in COVID-19. Here immunoSEQ multiplex PCR was the method, and the copy in TCRdb shows in-frame clones only, minus some. Found here are approximately 220,000 clones, just under 90% of them singletons; the top ten hold around 4%. The sample taken for sequencing was PBMCs or T cells enriched from blood (not recorded which). The source is a woman aged 25 to 39 with acute COVID-19.

The chain recombines TRBV29-1 with TRBJ2-7, with 9 nucleotides matching TRBD2. J gave up 2 bases and V 3 bases, and 2 bases lay outside the gene matches. Germline assignment: CDR1 SQVTM and CDR2 ANQGSEA. The CDR3 loop spans 13 amino acids. The CDR3 DNA reads TGCAGCGTTGAGGCTAGCGGGACCTACGAGCAGTACTTC. Translating gives CSVEASGTYEQYF.

This clone was found once. The chain employs TRBV5-1 and TRBJ1-1; 11 bases are shared with TRBD1. CDR3 size: 14 residues. The junction had 3 bases not matched to a gene; V was cut back by 5 bases and J by 3 bases. In germline, CDR1 is SGHRS, CDR2 YFSETQ. CDR3 bases: TGCGCCAGCAGAGTGGGACAGGGGGACACTGAAGCTTTCTTT. Residues: CASRVGQGDTEAFF.

V gene TRBV5-1 combines with J gene TRBJ2-1; 15 nucleotides agree with TRBD2. CDR1 and CDR2 from the germline V gene are SGHRS and YFSETQ. The junction had 5 bases not matched to a gene; V was cut back by 4 bases and J by 3 bases. The CDR3 extends over 17 amino acids. For the CDR3, the DNA is TGCGCCAGCAGCGCAGGACTAGCGGGGGGGATCTACAATGAGCAGTTCTTC. It specifies CASSAGLAGGIYNEQFF.

The chain combines TRBV29-1 with TRBJ1-2, with TRBD1 identical over 7 bases. Per germline, CDR1 SQVTM and CDR2 ANQGSEA. The CDR3 sequence is 13 residues long. V dropped 4 bases and J dropped 5; count of bases not matched to a gene: 7. The CDR3, as DNA: TGCAGCGTTGGCTTCAGGGGGGATTATGGCTACACCTTC. Its translation is CSVGFRGDYGYTF.

CDR3 nucleotides: TGTGCCAGCAGCTCCTGGGCTTCCTACGAGCAGTACTTC. As protein: CASSSWASYEQYF. The gene calls are TRBV11-2 and TRBJ2-7, with unresolved D. V was shortened by 4 bases and J by 1 base, with 8 bases between the two germline ends. This CDR3 region has 13 residues. Germline V CDR1 and CDR2: SGHAT, FQNNGV.

This chain's CDR3 is CASSQVGIGNTGELFF. The CDR3, as DNA: TGTGCCAGCAGCCAAGTCGGGATAGGGAACACCGGGGAGCTGTTTTTT. This rearrangement joins TRBV4-2 to TRBJ2-2, with D perhaps TRBD2 (5 bases). Germline V gene data show CDR1 as LGHNA and CDR2 as YNFKEQ. V was trimmed by 1 base and J by 1 base, leaving 10 bases between them. This CDR3 contains 16 residues.

The chain carries TRBV30 and TRBJ1-2; 7 bases line up with TRBD1. The CDR3 covers 13 residues. Unmatched junction bases numbered 7, after V lost 3 bases and J lost 6 bases. Germline V gives CDR1 GTSNPN, CDR2 SVGIG (reference sequence). The CDR3 reads CAWRGGTVHGYTF. The CDR3 nucleotides are TGTGCCTGGAGAGGAGGGACAGTTCATGGCTACACCTTC.

This chain joins TRBV2 and TRBJ1-2; 7 bases are shared with TRBD1. The length of the CDR3 is 15 residues. The V gene end was trimmed by 3 bases and the J gene end by 4 bases; junction bases not matched to a gene: 8. Per germline, CDR1 SNHLY and CDR2 FYNNEI. The DNA of the CDR3 is TGTGCCAGCAGTGAGATAGACAGGGCGATCTATGGCTACACCTTC. Translation: CASSEIDRAIYGYTF. Full variable domain (rest looked up from reference TRBV2 and TRBJ1-2): EPEVTQTPSHQVTQMGQEVILRCVPISNHLYFYWYRQILGQKVEFLVSFYNNEISEKSEIFDDQFSVERPDGSNFTLKIRSTKLEDSAMYFCASSEIDRAIYGYTFGSGTRLTVV.

The chain is built from TRBV11-2 and TRBJ2-1; TRBD1 matches at 7 bases. The CDR3 sequence is 13 residues long. The V gene end was trimmed by 4 bases and the J gene end by 16 bases; junction bases not matched to a gene: 13. Per the germline V gene, CDR1 is SGHAT and CDR2 is FQNNGV. In DNA, the CDR3 is TGTGCCAGCAGCTCCACCCGACAGGGCGGCCCCTTCTTC. Translated, it gives CASSSTRQGGPFF.

The J gene is TRBJ1-5, the V gene TRBV2, with D possibly being TRBD1 (5 bases). With 2 bases removed from V and 5 bases from J, the gap between germline ends came to 13 bases. The germline CDR1 and CDR2 sequences are SNHLY and FYNNEI. This CDR3 is built from 15 residues. The CDR3 DNA sequence: TGTGCCAGCAGTGAACATTCGGGGGTTCATCAGCCCCAGCATTTT. Encoded protein: CASSEHSGVHQPQHF.

The CDR3 here is CAWSVGFQGYEQYF. In DNA, the CDR3 is TGTGCCTGGAGTGTGGGGTTTCAGGGGTACGAGCAGTACTTC. The rearrangement joins TRBV30 to TRBJ2-7, with D tentatively TRBD1 (6 bases). CDR1 GTSNPN and CDR2 SVGIG come from the germline V gene (reference sequence). The CDR3 has 14 amino acids. Trimming removed 0 bases from V and 4 bases from J, with 13 bases in between.

The chain joins TRBV30 to TRBJ1-1; D ambiguous. The CDR3 is made up of 13 amino acids. CDR1 is GTSNPN and CDR2 is SVGIG in the germline V gene (reference sequence). Deletions cut 4 bases from V and 0 bases from J, with 9 bases between. CDR3 sequence reads: CAWMEQLNTEAFF. In DNA, the CDR3 is TGTGCCTGGATGGAACAGTTGAACACTGAAGCTTTCTTT.